The rows below give T cell receptor beta chains drawn from one sample of a study of response to subunit inactivated influenza vaccine. MiXCR, applied by TCRdb to the RT-PCR reads, yields one record per CDR3 protein. The sample includes 500,000 or so distinct CDR3 sequences, approximately 17% seen only once; the top ten take roughly 3%. The material sequenced was CD4+ T cells sorted from PBMCs, taken approximately 25 months after vaccination. The receptors shown here come from a man between 50 and 75 years old who received an inactivated influenza vaccine. The CDR3 runs from the conserved cysteine through the conserved F or W. The order of the fields is clone size, J gene, D gene, V gene, CDR3 DNA, CDR3 protein. A D gene is named only where the DNA matches it firmly. For some rows the clone size is stated as once, few or many, or as a class when expanded; others skip it.

few,TRBJ2-7,.,TRBV7-2,TGTGCCAGCAGCTTACACAGGGCCGCGGGAGAGCAGTACTTC,CASSLHRAAGEQYF
many,TRBJ2-1,TRBD1,TRBV12-3/TRBV12-4,TGTGCCAGCAGTTTAGCGCCCCCCAGGGGGCCACCTAATGAGCAGTTCTTC,CASSLAPPRGPPNEQFF
few,TRBJ2-3,.,TRBV5-1,TGCGCCAGCAGCTTGGGGCGGGAACCAGATACGCAGTATTTT,CASSLGREPDTQYF
few,TRBJ2-7,TRBD1,TRBV5-1,TGCGCCAGCAGCCCAACGACCGGGACAGTACTCTACGAGCAGTACTTC,CASSPTTGTVLYEQYF
.,TRBJ1-1,.,TRBV28,TGTGCCAGCACCGCCGCGGGGACTGAAGCTTTCTTT,CASTAAGTEAFF
many,TRBJ2-1,TRBD1,TRBV12-3/TRBV12-4,TGTGCCAGCAGTTTGGGCCAGGGGGCCTCTAATGAGCAGTTCTTC,CASSLGQGASNEQFF
few,TRBJ2-1,TRBD2,TRBV4-2,TGTGCCAGCAACCCTAGCGGGGGGGCCGACAATGAGCAGTTCTTC,CASNPSGGADNEQFF
.,TRBJ2-1,TRBD1,TRBV29-1,TGCAGCGAAGGACAGGGGGGCTACAATGAGCAGTTCTTC,CSEGQGGYNEQFF
few,TRBJ1-5,.,TRBV6-2/TRBV6-3,TGTGCCAGCAGCCCCGGGCAGGGCTGGGTGGCCCAGCATTTT,CASSPGQGWVAQHF
many,TRBJ2-3,.,TRBV7-6,TGTGCCAGCAGCTTAGACGATACGCAGTATTTT,CASSLDDTQYF
few,TRBJ2-1,.,TRBV11-2,TGTGCCAGCAGCTTAGTTCGGGGAGCCTACAATGAGCAGTTCTTC,CASSLVRGAYNEQFF
many,TRBJ1-2,TRBD1,TRBV4-3,TGCGCCAGCAGCCAAGAACCGACAGGGGTATATGGCTACACCTTC,CASSQEPTGVYGYTF
few,TRBJ1-2,.,TRBV29-1,TGCAGCGTTGTTAACAGTCACTATGGCTACACCTTC,CSVVNSHYGYTF
.,TRBJ2-5,TRBD1,TRBV10-3,TGTGCCATCAGTGAGTCGGACAGGAGAAGGATCGAGACCCAGTACTTC,CAISESDRRRIETQYF
.,TRBJ1-3,.,TRBV20-1,TGCAGTGCTAGAAGGGGTGGAAACACCATATATTTT,CSARRGGNTIYF
.,TRBJ1-2,.,TRBV20-1,TGCAGTGCTAGGTCCCAGGGGCTCTATGGCTACACCTTC,CSARSQGLYGYTF
few,TRBJ2-7,.,TRBV29-1,TGCAGCGTTGCCATGGTTGGTGGGGCGGGCTCCTACGAGCAGTACTTC,CSVAMVGGAGSYEQYF
many,TRBJ2-7,.,TRBV3-1,TGTGCCAGCAGCCAAGAAGGGGGCTCCTACGAGCAGTACTTC,CASSQEGGSYEQYF
.,TRBJ2-3,.,TRBV29-1,TGCAGCGTTTCTGAGAATACAGATACGCAGTATTTT,CSVSENTDTQYF
few,TRBJ1-1,.,TRBV4-1,TGCGCCAGCAGCCCAGTCATTGGGGGGAACACTGAAGCTTTCTTT,CASSPVIGGNTEAFF
.,TRBJ2-2,.,TRBV20-1,TGCAGTGCTAGGATTGCGGGAACCGGGGAGCTGTTTTTT,CSARIAGTGELFF
many,TRBJ1-5,.,TRBV6-2/TRBV6-3,TGTGCCAGCAGTGGATCATCTTACAATCAGCCCCAGCATTTT,CASSGSSYNQPQHF
.,TRBJ2-2,.,TRBV24-1,TGTGCCACCTCTCATGAGGTTCGGGGCGGGGAGCTGTTTTTT,CATSHEVRGGELFF
many,TRBJ1-2,.,TRBV3-1,TGTGCCAGCAGCCAAGGTTCTGGCAGTTGGAGGAACTATGGCTACACCTTC,CASSQGSGSWRNYGYTF
.,TRBJ2-5,.,TRBV3-1,TGTGCCAGCAGCCAACTGGGTGTAGAGACCCAGTACTTC,CASSQLGVETQYF
few,TRBJ2-1,.,TRBV5-1,TGCGCCAGTGAATGGGGTAGTTCCTACAATGAGCAGTTCTTC,CASEWGSSYNEQFF
few,TRBJ2-7,TRBD2,TRBV5-1,TGCGCCAGCAGCTTGGCGGGGGGGCCTAAACGCTACGAGCAGTACTTC,CASSLAGGPKRYEQYF
few,TRBJ2-7,TRBD2,TRBV6-2/TRBV6-3,TGTGCCAGCAGGTTTAGCGGGGGCCCTACCTACGAGCAGTACTTC,CASRFSGGPTYEQYF
few,TRBJ2-3,TRBD2,TRBV20-1,TGCAGTGCTAGAGATTGGGCTAGCGGGCCCATGGATACGCAGTATTTT,CSARDWASGPMDTQYF
many,TRBJ2-5,.,TRBV29-1,TGCAGCGTAAGACAGCAAGAGACCCAGTACTTC,CSVRQQETQYF
few,TRBJ2-3,TRBD2,TRBV7-3,TGTGCCAGCAGCTTATCGCGGGAGGTCGATACGCAGTATTTT,CASSLSREVDTQYF
medium-sized,TRBJ2-3,TRBD2,TRBV20-1,TGCAGTGCTACGGGACTAGCGAAGAGCACAGATACGCAGTATTTT,CSATGLAKSTDTQYF
.,TRBJ2-1,TRBD2,TRBV6-1,TGTGCCAGCAGCCCTCCCGGGACTAGCCGGCATGAGCAGTTCTTC,CASSPPGTSRHEQFF
many,TRBJ2-3,TRBD2,TRBV7-8,TGTGCCAGCAGCTTAGAAACTAGCGGGAGCCCAGATACGCAGTATTTT,CASSLETSGSPDTQYF
few,TRBJ2-5,.,TRBV4-3,TGCGCCAGCAGCCAAAGATCGTTCGAGACCCAGTACTTC,CASSQRSFETQYF